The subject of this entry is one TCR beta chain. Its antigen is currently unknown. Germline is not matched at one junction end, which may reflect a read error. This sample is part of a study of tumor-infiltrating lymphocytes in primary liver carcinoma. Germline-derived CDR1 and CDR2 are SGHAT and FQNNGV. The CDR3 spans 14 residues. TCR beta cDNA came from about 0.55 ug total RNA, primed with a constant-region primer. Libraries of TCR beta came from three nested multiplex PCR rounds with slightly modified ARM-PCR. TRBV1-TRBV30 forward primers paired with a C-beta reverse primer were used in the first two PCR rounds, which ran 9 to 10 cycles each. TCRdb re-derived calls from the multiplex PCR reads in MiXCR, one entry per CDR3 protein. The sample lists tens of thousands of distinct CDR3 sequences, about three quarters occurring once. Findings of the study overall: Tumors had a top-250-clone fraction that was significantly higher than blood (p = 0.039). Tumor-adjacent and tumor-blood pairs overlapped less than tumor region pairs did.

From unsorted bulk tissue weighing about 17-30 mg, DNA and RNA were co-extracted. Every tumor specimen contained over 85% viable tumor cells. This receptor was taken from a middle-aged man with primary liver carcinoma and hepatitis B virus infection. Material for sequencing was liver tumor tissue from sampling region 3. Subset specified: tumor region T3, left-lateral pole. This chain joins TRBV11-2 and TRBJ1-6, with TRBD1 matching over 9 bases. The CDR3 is CARSLQGANSPLHF. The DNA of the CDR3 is TGTGCCAGGAGCTTACAGGGGGCCAATTCACCGCTCCACTTT. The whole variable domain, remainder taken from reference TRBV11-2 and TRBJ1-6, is EAGVAQSPRYKIIEKRQSVAFWCNPISGHATLYWYQQILGQGPKLLIQFQNNGVVDDSQLPKDRFSAERLKGVDSTLKIQPAKLEDSAVYLCARSLQGANSPLHFGNGTRLTVT.